This T cell receptor (beta chain) was captured in a study of beta chain features in type 1 diabetes. Study observations and caveats: In all four CD4+ subsets, TCRB CDR3 length was significantly, moderately reduced in type 1 diabetes.

CDR3 size: 15 residues. Germline CDR1 and CDR2: SGHVS and FQNEAQ. V shed 6 bases, J shed 1 base, and the junction held 7 bases outside the gene matches. This clone turned up a few times. Its target is unknown. The whole isolated RNA underwent reverse transcription, so sequencing captured expressed TCRB transcripts. Generated by immunoSEQ multiplex PCR, the TCRdb table keeps only in-frame clones and is missing some. Of about 270,000 clones detected, 14% appear once; the ten largest clones hold more than 0.015%. Sequenced sample: naive CD4+ T cells from blood. The rearrangement joins TRBV7-8 to TRBJ2-5; 8 bases are a match to TRBD2. This receptor was taken from a man between 25 and 39 years old with type 1 diabetes. DNA of the CDR3: TGTGCCAGCAGAGGGAGCGGGAGCTCCCAAGAGACCCAGTACTTC. Amino acid sequence: CASRGSGSSQETQYF.